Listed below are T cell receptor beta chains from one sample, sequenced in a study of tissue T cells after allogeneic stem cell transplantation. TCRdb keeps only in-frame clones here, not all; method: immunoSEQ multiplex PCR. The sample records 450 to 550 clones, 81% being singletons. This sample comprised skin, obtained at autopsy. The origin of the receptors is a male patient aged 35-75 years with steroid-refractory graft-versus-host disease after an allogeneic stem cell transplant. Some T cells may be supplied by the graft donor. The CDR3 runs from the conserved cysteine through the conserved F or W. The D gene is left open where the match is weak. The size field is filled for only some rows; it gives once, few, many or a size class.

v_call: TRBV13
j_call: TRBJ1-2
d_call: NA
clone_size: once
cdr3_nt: TGTGCCAGCAGGGAAGACAAATGGGGCCGAATAGACTATGGCTACACCTTC
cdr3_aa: CASREDKWGRIDYGYTF

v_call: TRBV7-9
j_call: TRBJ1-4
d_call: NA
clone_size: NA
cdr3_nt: TGTGCCAGCAGCTTTAGGACGGGGAATGAAAAACTGTTTTTT
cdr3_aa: CASSFRTGNEKLFF

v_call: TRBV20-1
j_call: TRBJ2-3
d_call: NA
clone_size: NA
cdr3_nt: TGCAGTGCTAGTGCCCCCCCCGGACAGAGATACACAGATACGCAGTATTTT
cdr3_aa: CSASAPPGQRYTDTQYF

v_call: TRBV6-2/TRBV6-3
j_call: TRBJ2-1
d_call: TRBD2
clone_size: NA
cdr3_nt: TGTGCCAGCAGCCAGCGGGGGGGTCTAAGGAATGAGCAGTTCTTC
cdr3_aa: CASSQRGGLRNEQFF

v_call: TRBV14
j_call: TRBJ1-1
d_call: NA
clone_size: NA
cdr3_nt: TGTGCCAGCAGCCAAGATCCGGGGGTGGTCACTGAAGCTTTCTTT
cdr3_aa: CASSQDPGVVTEAFF

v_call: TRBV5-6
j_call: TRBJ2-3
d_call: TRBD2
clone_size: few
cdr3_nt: TGTGCCAGCAGCTTGTCGGGGGGGCCGGATACGCAGTATTTT
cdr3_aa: CASSLSGGPDTQYF

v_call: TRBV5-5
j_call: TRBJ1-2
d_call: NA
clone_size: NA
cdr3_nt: TGTGCCAGCAGCTTTCGACAGCGAACAGAAAAAAACTATGGCTACACCTTC
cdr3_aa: CASSFRQRTEKNYGYTF

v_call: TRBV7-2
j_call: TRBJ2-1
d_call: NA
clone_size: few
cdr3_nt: TGTGCCAGCACCTTACTCGGGGGCGGTACGGACAATGAGCAGTTCTTC
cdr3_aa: CASTLLGGGTDNEQFF

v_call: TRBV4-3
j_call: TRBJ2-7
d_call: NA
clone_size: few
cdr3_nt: TGCGCCAGCAGCCAGCTCAGCTACCGGGACGGCTACGAGCAGTACTTC
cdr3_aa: CASSQLSYRDGYEQYF

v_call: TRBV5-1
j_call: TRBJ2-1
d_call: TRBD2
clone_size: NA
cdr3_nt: TGCGCCAGCAGCTTAGCGGGGGCCTCGAGCTCCTACAATGAGCAGTTCTTC
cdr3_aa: CASSLAGASSSYNEQFF

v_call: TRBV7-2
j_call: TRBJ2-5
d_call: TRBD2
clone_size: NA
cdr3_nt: TGTGCCAGCAGCCCCCTAGCGGGGGAAGAGACCCAGTACTTC
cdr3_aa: CASSPLAGEETQYF

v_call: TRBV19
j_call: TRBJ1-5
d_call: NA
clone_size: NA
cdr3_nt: TGTGCCAGTAGTCTAGGGGCAGGGGAGGGCAATCAGCCCCAGCATTTT
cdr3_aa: CASSLGAGEGNQPQHF

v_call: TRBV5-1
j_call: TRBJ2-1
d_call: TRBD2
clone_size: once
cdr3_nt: TGCGCCAGCAGCTCACCCGGGGGGGTCGCCTACAATGAGCAGTTCTTC
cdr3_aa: CASSSPGGVAYNEQFF

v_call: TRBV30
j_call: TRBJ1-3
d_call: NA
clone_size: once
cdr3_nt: TGTGCCTGCTGGCGGGCCACCCCTGGAAACACCATATATTTT
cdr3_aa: CACWRATPGNTIYF

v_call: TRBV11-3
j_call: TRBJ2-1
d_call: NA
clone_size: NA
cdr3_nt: TGTGCCAGCAGCCGACAAGGGCCAGGACTCTCCTACAATGAGCAGTTCTTC
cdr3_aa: CASSRQGPGLSYNEQFF

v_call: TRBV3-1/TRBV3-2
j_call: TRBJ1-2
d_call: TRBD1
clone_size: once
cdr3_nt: TGTGCCAGCAGCCGACACTTACAGGGGACTAACTATGGCTACACCTTC
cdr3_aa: CASSRHLQGTNYGYTF

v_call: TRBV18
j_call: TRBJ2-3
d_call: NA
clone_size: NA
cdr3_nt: TGTGCCAGCTCACCACTAGCGGGTCTACAGGGAGATACGCAGTATTTT
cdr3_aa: CASSPLAGLQGDTQYF

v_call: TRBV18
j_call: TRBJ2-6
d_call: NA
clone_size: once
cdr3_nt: TGTGCCAGCTCGCAGGGGAGCTCTGGGGCCAACGTCCTGACTTTC
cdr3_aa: CASSQGSSGANVLTF

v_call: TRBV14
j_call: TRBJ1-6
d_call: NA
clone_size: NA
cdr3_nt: TGTGCCAGCAGCCCTTTTGCCAATTCACCCCTCCACTTT
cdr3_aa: CASSPFANSPLHF

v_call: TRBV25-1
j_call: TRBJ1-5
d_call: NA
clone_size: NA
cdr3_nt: TGTGCCAGCAGTGCGCAGTCTTATGGACCCCAGCATTTT
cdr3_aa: CASSAQSYGPQHF

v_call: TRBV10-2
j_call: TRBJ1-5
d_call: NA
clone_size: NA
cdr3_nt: TGCGCCAGCAGTGACTTGGTGGGTGGGGGCAATCAGCCCCAGCATTTT
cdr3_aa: CASSDLVGGGNQPQHF

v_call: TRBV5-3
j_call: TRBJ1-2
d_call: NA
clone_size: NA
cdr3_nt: TGTGCCAGGCGGGTCGGGCAGGGTTCTAACTATGGCTACACCTTC
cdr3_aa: CARRVGQGSNYGYTF

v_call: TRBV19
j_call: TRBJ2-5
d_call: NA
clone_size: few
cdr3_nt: TGTGCCAGTAGTATGATTGGGGGAGGAGAGACCCAGTACTTC
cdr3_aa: CASSMIGGGETQYF

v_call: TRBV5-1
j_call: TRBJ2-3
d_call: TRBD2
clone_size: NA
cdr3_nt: TGCGCCAGCAGCAGTGGGACTAGCGGGGGGGCCGATACGCAGTATTTT
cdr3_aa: CASSSGTSGGADTQYF

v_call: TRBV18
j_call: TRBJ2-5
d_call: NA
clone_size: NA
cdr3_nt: TGTGCCAGCTCACCACGCCAGGGAGAGACCCAGTACTTC
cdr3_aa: CASSPRQGETQYF

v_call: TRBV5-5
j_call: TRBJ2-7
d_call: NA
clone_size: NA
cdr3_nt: TGTGCCAGCAGCTCCAAGGCGGGACCCAGCTTC
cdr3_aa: CASSSKAGPSF

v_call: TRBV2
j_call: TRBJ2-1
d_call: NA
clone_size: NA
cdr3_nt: TGTGCCAGCAGTGATCCTGCCCTCCCGGGGCGGTTCTTC
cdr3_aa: CASSDPALPGRFF

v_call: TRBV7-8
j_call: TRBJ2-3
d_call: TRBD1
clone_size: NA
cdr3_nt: TGTGCCAGCAGCTGGCGGGACAGGGCCACAGATACGCAGTATTTT
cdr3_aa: CASSWRDRATDTQYF

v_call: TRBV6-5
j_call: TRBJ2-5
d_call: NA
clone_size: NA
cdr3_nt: TGTGCCAGCAGTCTCCGTGGAGGGGGAATAGAGACCCAGTACTTC
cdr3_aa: CASSLRGGGIETQYF

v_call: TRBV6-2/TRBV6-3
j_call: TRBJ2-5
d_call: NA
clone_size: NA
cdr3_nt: TGTGCCAGCAGTTACGCGCAGATGGGAGAGACCCAGTACTTC
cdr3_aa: CASSYAQMGETQYF

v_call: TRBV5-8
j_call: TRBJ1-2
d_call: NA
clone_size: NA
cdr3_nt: TGTGCCAGCAGCTTTGGACGGTCGGCGGGCTACACCTTC
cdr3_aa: CASSFGRSAGYTF

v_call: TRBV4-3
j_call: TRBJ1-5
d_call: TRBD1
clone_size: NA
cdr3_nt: TGCGCCAGCAGCCAAGCCGCGGGACAGGGCGAACAGCCCCAGCATTTT
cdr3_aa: CASSQAAGQGEQPQHF

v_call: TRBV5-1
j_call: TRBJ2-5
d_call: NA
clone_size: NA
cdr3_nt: TGCGCCAGCAGCTTGTGGTTTGGCAGGGGCCAAGAGACCCAGTACTTC
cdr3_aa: CASSLWFGRGQETQYF

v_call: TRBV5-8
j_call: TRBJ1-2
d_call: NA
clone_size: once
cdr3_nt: TGTGCCAGCAGCCCAAGTTCGGGCCGATCTACTGGGGGCTATGGCTACACCTTC
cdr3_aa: CASSPSSGRSTGGYGYTF

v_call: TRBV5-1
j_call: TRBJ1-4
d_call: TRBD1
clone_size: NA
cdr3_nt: TGCGCCAGCAGCACCGGGACAGGGCCTGAAAAACTGTTTTTT
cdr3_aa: CASSTGTGPEKLFF

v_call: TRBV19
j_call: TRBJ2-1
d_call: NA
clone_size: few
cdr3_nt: TGTGCCAGTAGTACGGCAGGGCGCGGGAATGAGCAGTTCTTC
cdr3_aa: CASSTAGRGNEQFF

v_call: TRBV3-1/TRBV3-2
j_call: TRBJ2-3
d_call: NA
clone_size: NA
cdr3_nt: TGTGCCAGCAGCCAAGATTGGAGCACAGATACGCAGTATTTT
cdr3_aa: CASSQDWSTDTQYF

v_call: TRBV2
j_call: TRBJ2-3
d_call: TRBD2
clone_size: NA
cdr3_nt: TGTGCCGGGGCGGGGGGGGTGTCGGCAGATACGCAGTATTTT
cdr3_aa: CAGAGGVSADTQYF

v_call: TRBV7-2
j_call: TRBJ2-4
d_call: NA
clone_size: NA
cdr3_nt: TGTGCCAGCAGCGTCACAGGAGATATAGCCAAAAACATTCAGTACTTC
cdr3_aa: CASSVTGDIAKNIQYF

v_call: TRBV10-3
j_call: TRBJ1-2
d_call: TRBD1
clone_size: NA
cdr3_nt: TGTGCCATCAGAACCGGGACAGGGGGCGATGGCTACACCTTC
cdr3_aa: CAIRTGTGGDGYTF

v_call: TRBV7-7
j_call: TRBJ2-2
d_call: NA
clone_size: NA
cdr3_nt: TGTGCCAGCAGCTTAGCGGGGAGGGAGCTGTTTTTT
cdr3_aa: CASSLAGRELFF